These 32 T cell receptor beta chains share one sample of origin, sequenced in a study of shared clonotypes between healthy human individuals. Data came from immunoSEQ multiplex PCR; TCRdb stores just in-frame clones and leaves some out. The table has about 980,000 clones, roughly 72% seen once. The specimen was memory CD4+ T cells sorted from blood. Regarding subset: CD45RA-negative fraction. The source of these receptors is a man younger than 35 in good health.

The rearrangement uses TRBV11-2 and TRBJ1-5; D not certain. Trimming cost V 3 bases and J 3 bases, with 6 bases left between them. Germline loops: CDR1 SGHAT, CDR2 FQNNGV. This CDR3 region has 13 residues. The CDR3 sequence: CASSLALNQPQHF. CDR3 DNA: TGTGCCAGCAGCTTGGCTCTCAATCAGCCCCAGCATTTT.

This clone was counted between two and nine times. CDR3 DNA: TGTGCCAGCAGCCTCTTGGAGGGGACCGGGGAGCTGTTTTTT. Residues: CASSLLEGTGELFF. The chain has TRBV11-1 and TRBJ2-2, with D perhaps matching TRBD2 (6 bases). The CDR3 is 14 amino acids. V shed 5 bases and J shed 5 bases, with 12 bases lying between them. Germline CDR1 and CDR2: SGHAT and FQDESV (reference sequence).

The chain is built from TRBV11-2 and TRBJ2-3; tentatively, D is TRBD2 (6 bases). The CDR3 totals 16 residues. V dropped 5 bases and J dropped 0 bases, with 15 bases sitting between them. Per germline, CDR1 SGHAT and CDR2 FQNNGV. The CDR3 here is CASSRRRGVSTDTQYF. The CDR3 nucleotides are TGTGCCAGCAGCCGACGGCGGGGTGTTAGCACAGATACGCAGTATTTT.

The chain carries TRBV30 and TRBJ1-2; D remains unclear. The CDR3 has 12 residues. The germline gives CDR1 GTSNPN, CDR2 SVGIG (reference sequence). The germline V and J ends were trimmed by 1 base and 7 bases, with 10 bases remaining between them. In DNA, the CDR3 is TGTGCCTGGAGTGCCTATATTGGTGGCTACACCTTC. Translating gives CAWSAYIGGYTF.

This clone has just a few counts. The chain joins TRBV7-9 to TRBJ2-5; TRBD2 might be the D (5 bases). CDR3 length: 14 amino acids. V gave up 1 base and J gave up 3 bases, with 9 bases separating them. Germline V lookup: CDR1 SEHNR, CDR2 FQNEAQ (reference sequence). CDR3 sequence reads: CASSLVWTEETQYF. Here the CDR3 DNA reads TGTGCCAGCAGCTTAGTCTGGACTGAAGAGACCCAGTACTTC.

Points on this clone: The sample has other DNA sequences that encode this CDR3 too. This chain uses TRBV28 with TRBJ1-4, with TRBD1 matching over 7 bases. Trimming took 3 bases from V and 8 from J; bases not matched to a gene: 3. The germline V gene encodes CDR1 MDHEN and CDR2 SYDVKM. CDR3 length: 13 residues. Written as DNA, the CDR3 is TGTGCCAGCAGTTTGGCAGGGGGAGAAAAACTGTTTTTT. Protein sequence: CASSLAGGEKLFF.

The chain combines TRBV5-1 with TRBJ2-7; 13 bases fit TRBD2. The germline CDR1 and CDR2 sequences are SGHRS and YFSETQ. The CDR3 is 14 amino acids. V shed 2 bases and J 5 bases; nucleotides not matched to a gene: 1. CDR3 in DNA: TGCGCCAGCAGCTTAGGACTAGCGGGAGACGAGCAGTACTTC. It yields the protein CASSLGLAGDEQYF.

CDR3 DNA: TGTGCCATCAGTGAGTCTGGCCCCCGAGGGGAGCTGTTTTTT. Translated: CAISESGPRGELFF. The J gene is TRBJ2-2, the V gene TRBV10-3; no clear D gene. Germline V gene lookup returns CDR1 ENHRY and CDR2 SYGVKD. Trimming removed 0 bases from V and 8 bases from J, with 10 bases in between. This CDR3 has 14 residues.

This clone has a handful of counts. The rearrangement joins TRBV15 to TRBJ1-5; D may be TRBD1 (5 bases). The CDR3 has 15 amino acids. Trimming stripped 0 bases from V and 9 bases from J, with 15 bases between. CDR1 is LNHNV and CDR2 is YYDKDF in the germline V gene (reference sequence). CDR3 amino acids: CATSRDRTSPGPQHF. The CDR3 DNA reads as TGTGCCACCAGCAGAGATAGGACATCCCCTGGGCCCCAGCATTTT.

The chain is built from TRBV2 and TRBJ1-2; D ambiguous. CDR3 length equals 13 residues. Germline lookup yields CDR1 SNHLY and CDR2 FYNNEI. Trimming cost V 6 bases and J 3 bases, with 11 bases left between them. The CDR3 protein is CASRGDGHYGYTF. In DNA, the CDR3 is TGTGCCAGCAGGGGAGATGGACACTATGGCTACACCTTC.

This chain joins TRBV7-6 and TRBJ2-7; 9 nucleotides align to TRBD1. Trimming removed 5 bases from V and 6 bases from J; junction bases left unmatched: 5. This CDR3 is 13 amino acids long. Germline CDR1 and CDR2: SGHVS and FNYEAQ. CDR3: CASSPWTGVEQYF. The CDR3 DNA is TGTGCCAGCAGCCCTTGGACAGGGGTCGAGCAGTACTTC.

This chain connects TRBV7-9 to TRBJ2-7; 11 bases agree with TRBD2. From germline, CDR1 is SEHNR and CDR2 FQNEAQ (reference sequence). V shed 6 bases, J shed 0 bases, and the junction held 4 bases outside the gene matches. CDR3 length equals 15 residues. The CDR3: CASRLTSGGSYEQYF. The CDR3 DNA reads as TGTGCCAGCAGATTAACTAGCGGGGGCTCCTACGAGCAGTACTTC. Combining the CDR3 with reference TRBV7-9 and TRBJ2-7 gives the whole variable domain DTGVSQNPRHKITKRGQNVTFRCDPISEHNRLYWYRQTLGQGPEFLTYFQNEAQLEKSRLLSDRFSAERPKGSFSTLEIQRTEQGDSAMYLCASRLTSGGSYEQYFGPGTRLTVT.

CDR3 coding DNA: TGTGCCAGCAGGGCCCGCACCGGGGAGCTGTTTTTT. Translating gives CASRARTGELFF. This chain joins TRBV28 and TRBJ2-2; D uncertain. Germline V gene lookup returns CDR1 MDHEN and CDR2 SYDVKM. The length of the CDR3 is 12 residues. V lost 6 bases to trimming and J lost 4 bases, with 6 bases between them.

For this clone: A much bigger clone sits one base away, suggesting this may be a read error. The rearrangement uses TRBV7-2 and TRBJ2-1, with unresolved D. From germline, CDR1 is SGHTA and CDR2 FQGNSA. V lost 3 bases, J lost 3 bases, and 0 bases lay in between. CDR3 size: 11 residues. CDR3 sequence reads: CASSFYNEQFF. DNA for the CDR3: TGTGCCAGCAGCTTCTACAATGAGCAGTTCTTC.

The chain combines TRBV10-2 with TRBJ2-5, with D possibly matching TRBD2 (5 bases). V lost 3 bases and J lost 5, with 10 bases in between. Germline V gene data show CDR1 as WSHSY and CDR2 as SAAADI. This CDR3 is built from 13 residues. CDR3 coding DNA: TGCGCCAGCAGTGATGCTAGCCCCGAGACCCAGTACTTC. Residues: CASSDASPETQYF.

This clone was observed many times. Other DNA sequences of this sample code for an identical CDR3. The chain recombines TRBV9 with TRBJ2-6; D remains unclear. V dropped 4 bases and J dropped 0 bases, with 8 bases sitting between them. Germline CDR1 and CDR2: SGDLS and YYNGEE. The CDR3 consists of 15 residues. DNA for the CDR3: TGTGCCAGCAGCCTTACTACCTCTGGGGCCAACGTCCTGACTTTC. This sequence encodes CASSLTTSGANVLTF.

This clone was observed a few times. The junction differs from germline at one of its ends, possibly a read error. This rearrangement joins TRBV2 to TRBJ2-6; D is perhaps TRBD1 (5 bases). CDR1 SNHLY and CDR2 FYNNEI come from the germline V gene. The CDR3 sequence is 15 residues long. CDR3 bases: TGTGCCAGCAGCTACGGCCTAGGTGGGGCCAACGTCCCGACTTTC. Its protein product is CASSYGLGGANVPTF.

On this clone itself: In the same sample, other DNA sequences code for this CDR3. This chain uses TRBV4-3 with TRBJ1-1; a weak D match, TRBD1 (5 bases). Germline CDR1 reads LGHNA; CDR2 reads YSLEER. The CDR3 covers 14 residues. The V end lost 1 base, the J end lost 0 bases, and 6 bases lay between the germline ends. The CDR3 loop is CASSQGGVNTEAFF. The CDR3 region has the DNA TGCGCCAGCAGCCAAGGAGGGGTGAACACTGAAGCTTTCTTT.

Details on this clone: Other DNA sequences in this specimen translate into the identical CDR3. The chain uses TRBV18 and TRBJ1-5; D unclear. This CDR3 spans 14 amino acids. From germline, CDR1 is KGHSH and CDR2 LQKENI. Between the trimmed V and J ends, which lost 0 bases and 0 bases, there was a span of 3 bases. This chain's CDR3 is CASSPPNSNQPQHF. The CDR3 region has the DNA TGTGCCAGCTCACCACCGAATAGCAATCAGCCCCAGCATTTT. Complete variable domain (other parts from reference TRBV18 and TRBJ1-5): NAGVMQNPRHLVRRRGQEARLRCSPMKGHSHVYWYRQLPEEGLKFMVYLQKENIIDESGMPKERFSAEFPKEGPSILRIQQVVRGDSAAYFCASSPPNSNQPQHFGDGTRLSIL.

The chain links TRBV6-5 to TRBJ1-6, with a possible D match to TRBD1 (5 bases). CDR1 is MNHEY and CDR2 is SVGAGI in the germline V gene. This CDR3 comprises 15 residues. The V end lost 4 bases, the J end lost 10 bases, and 17 bases lay between the germline ends. The DNA for the CDR3 is TGTGCCAGCAGTTCAGGGAATACGGGACGATCACCCCTCCACTTT. Translated: CASSSGNTGRSPLHF.

This clone appeared once. This sequence joins TRBV5-1 and TRBJ2-1, with a weak D call TRBD1 (6 bases). The germline CDR1 and CDR2 sequences are SGHRS and YFSETQ. The CDR3 contains 19 residues. Trimming cost V 4 bases and J 4 bases, with 27 bases left between them. This CDR3 is CASSPVGPGAPVTYNEQFF. The CDR3 nucleotides are TGCGCCAGCAGCCCTGTAGGGCCAGGGGCCCCTGTAACGTACAATGAGCAGTTCTTC.

The chain joins TRBV29-1 to TRBJ1-4; D might be TRBD1 (5 bases). Germline lookup yields CDR1 SQVTM and CDR2 ANQGSEA. The germline V and J ends were trimmed by 4 bases and 5 bases, with 11 bases remaining between them. The CDR3 totals 13 residues. The CDR3: CSVGGTGNEKLFF. The CDR3 DNA follows: TGCAGCGTTGGCGGGACGGGCAATGAAAAACTGTTTTTT.

The J gene is TRBJ1-5, the V gene TRBV7-2; no firm D call. Trimming stripped 3 bases from V and 8 bases from J, with 11 bases between. The CDR3 runs 13 residues. Per the germline V gene, CDR1 is SGHTA and CDR2 is FQGNSA. The CDR3 sequence: CASSLAYGEPQHF. CDR3 nucleotide sequence: TGTGCCAGCAGCTTGGCTTATGGTGAGCCCCAGCATTTT.

This clone was counted a single time. V gene TRBV23-1 combines with J gene TRBJ2-7; D is possibly TRBD2 (7 bases). TRBV23-1 is given ORF status, its function remaining uncertain. Deletions cut 4 bases from V and 4 bases from J, with 14 bases between. The CDR3 is made up of 14 amino acids. DNA of the CDR3: TGCGCCAGCAGTCGCGGCGGGGGCCGGTACGAGCAGTACTTC. Translated, it gives CASSRGGGRYEQYF.

This clone was picked up a small number of times. Other DNA sequences from this sample encode an identical CDR3 as well. CDR3 sequence (DNA): TGCGCCAGCAGCCAAGATGCCCTTGGGACAGATACGCAGTATTTT. Protein sequence: CASSQDALGTDTQYF. The V call is TRBV4-3, the J call TRBJ2-3; D call uncertain. CDR1 LGHNA and CDR2 YSLEER come from the germline V gene. Trimming pared 0 bases from V and 3 bases from J, leaving 10 bases between. The CDR3 contains 15 residues.

The table lists this clone with a count of one. V and J are TRBV18 and TRBJ1-2, with TRBD1 matching over 7 bases. Trimming took 3 bases from V and 3 from J; bases not matched to a gene: 7. Germline V lookup: CDR1 KGHSH, CDR2 LQKENI. This CDR3 has 15 amino acids. The CDR3 DNA is TGTGCCAGCTCACCGAACCAAGGGACAGACTATGGCTACACCTTC. This encodes CASSPNQGTDYGYTF.

The chain recombines TRBV7-9 with TRBJ2-5, with a tentative D call TRBD1 (6 bases). Per the germline V gene, CDR1 is SEHNR and CDR2 is FQNEAQ (reference sequence). Trimming shortened V by 3 bases and J by 10 bases, and 21 bases separated the two germline ends. This CDR3 spans 15 amino acids. The CDR3 DNA sequence: TGTGCCAGCAGCTTCCGAACAGGGCTCCAAGTGAGCCAGTACTTC. Its protein product is CASSFRTGLQVSQYF.

The chain employs TRBV7-2 and TRBJ2-3, with 13 bases aligning to TRBD2. Germline V gene data show CDR1 as SGHTA and CDR2 as FQGNSA. J lost 1 base, V lost 0 bases, and 7 bases had no gene match. The CDR3 consists of 19 residues. CDR3 sequence reads: CASSLAPPGLAGGTDTQYF. The CDR3 coding sequence is TGTGCCAGCAGCTTAGCCCCCCCCGGACTAGCGGGGGGCACAGATACGCAGTATTTT.

The rearrangement uses TRBV30 and TRBJ2-5, with D uncertain. The CDR3 length is 13 residues. V gave up 2 bases and J gave up 1 base, with 8 bases separating them. Looked up from germline, CDR1 is GTSNPN and CDR2 is SVGIG (reference sequence). The CDR3: CAWSLSSQETQYF. Written as DNA, the CDR3 is TGTGCCTGGAGTCTTAGCAGCCAAGAGACCCAGTACTTC.

This chain uses TRBV19 with TRBJ1-2; TRBD1 is a possible D gene (5 bases). The CDR3 runs to 13 residues. Trimming shortened V by 6 bases and J by 4 bases, and 12 bases separated the two germline ends. In germline, CDR1 is LNHDA, CDR2 SQIVND (reference sequence). The CDR3 protein is CASRQRGTYGYTF. CDR3 bases: TGTGCCAGTAGGCAACGGGGCACCTATGGCTACACCTTC.

This clone has a single count. The chain is built from TRBV2 and TRBJ2-4; TRBD1 aligns across 10 bases. The CDR3 spans 16 residues. V shed 1 base and J 6 bases; nucleotides not matched to a gene: 6. Germline CDR1 SNHLY, CDR2 FYNNEI. CDR3 loop: CASSEGTGGWGNIQYF. CDR3 coding DNA: TGTGCCAGCAGTGAAGGGACAGGGGGTTGGGGAAACATTCAGTACTTC.

The chain combines TRBV11-2 with TRBJ2-3; the D gene is possibly TRBD2 (5 bases). There are 18 residues in the CDR3. V dropped 2 bases and J dropped 1 base, with 19 bases sitting between them. Germline V lookup: CDR1 SGHAT, CDR2 FQNNGV. CDR3 loop: CASSLTVFGERGTDTQYF. The CDR3 nucleotides are TGTGCCAGCAGCTTAACTGTATTCGGGGAACGAGGCACAGATACGCAGTATTTT.